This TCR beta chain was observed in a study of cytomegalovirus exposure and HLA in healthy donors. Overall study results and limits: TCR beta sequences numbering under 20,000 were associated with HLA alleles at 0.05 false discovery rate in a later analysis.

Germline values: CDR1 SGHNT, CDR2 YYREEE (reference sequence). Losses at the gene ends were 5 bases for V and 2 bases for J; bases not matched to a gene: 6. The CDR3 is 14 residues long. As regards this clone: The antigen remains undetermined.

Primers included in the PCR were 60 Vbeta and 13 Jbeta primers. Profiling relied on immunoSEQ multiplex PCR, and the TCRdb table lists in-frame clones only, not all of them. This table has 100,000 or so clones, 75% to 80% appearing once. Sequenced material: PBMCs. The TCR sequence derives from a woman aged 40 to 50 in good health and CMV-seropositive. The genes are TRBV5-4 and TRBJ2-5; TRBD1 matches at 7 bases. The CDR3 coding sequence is TGTGCCAGCAGTCCGGGACAGACACAAGAGACCCAGTACTTC. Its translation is CASSPGQTQETQYF.